This T cell receptor beta chain was obtained from a study of blood T cell repertoires in COVID-19. After removal of 3 bases from V and 4 bases from J, the junction contained 3 bases not matched to a gene. The CDR3 covers 14 residues. CDR1 SGDLS and CDR2 YYNGEE come from the germline V gene. Method: immunoSEQ multiplex PCR; TCRdb's copy keeps in-frame clones and lacks some. The profile shows roughly 200,000 clones, about 88% of them singletons. Sequencing was done on a sample of peripheral blood. The chain is built from TRBV9 and TRBJ2-7; 11 bases fit TRBD2. The TCR comes from a woman aged 40 to 50 who had recovered from COVID-19. This chain's CDR3 is CASSATSGSYEQYF. CDR3 DNA: TGTGCCAGCAGCGCAACTAGCGGGAGTTACGAGCAGTACTTC.